A few counts support the clone carrying this T cell receptor beta chain. The source of the sample is a study of blood T cell repertoires in COVID-19. Sequenced by immunoSEQ multiplex PCR; TCRdb stores in-frame clones only, minus some. The repertoire holds 150,000 to 200,000 clones, with roughly 87% as singletons. Germline V gene lookup returns CDR1 SEHNR and CDR2 FQNEAQ (reference sequence). V lost 6 bases, J lost 7 bases, and 8 bases stayed unmatched. The CDR3 length is 15 residues. This TCR derives from a human donor with acute COVID-19. The donor label of this sample is uncertain. The chain has TRBV7-9 and TRBJ1-4; 10 bases map to TRBD1. The sequenced sample was PBMCs or T cells enriched from blood (not recorded which). DNA for the CDR3: TGTGCCAGCAGACGATCGGGACAGGGGACTGAAAAACTGTTTTTT. This gives the protein CASRRSGQGTEKLFF.